Listed below are T cell receptor beta chains from one sample, sequenced in a study of Ad26.COV2.S vaccination and SARS-CoV-2 variants. Clones were read by immunoSEQ multiplex PCR, and TCRdb kept only the in-frame ones, dropping some. Of 400,000 to 450,000 clones in the sample, 75% to 95% are singletons; the top ten hold more than 9%. The specimen comprised peripheral blood, sampled in a trial of Ad26.COV2.S vaccine versus placebo. Receptors were obtained from a person aged 18-60 years who received the Ad26.COV2.S COVID-19 vaccine or a placebo. The CDR3 runs from the conserved cysteine through the conserved F or W. D genes are given only for firm matches. Size is stated for part of the rows, as once, few or many counts, or as a class when the clone is expanded.

>TRBD2|TRBJ2-5|TRBV29-1|.
CSVPTSGRPETQYF
TGCAGCGTTCCGACTAGCGGGAGACCGGAGACCCAGTACTTC
>.|TRBJ1-1|TRBV5-1|.
CASSLAVGANTEAFF
TGCGCCAGCAGCTTGGCTGTAGGGGCGAACACTGAAGCTTTCTTT
>TRBD1|TRBJ2-7|TRBV6-5|.
CASKLDRGIYEQYF
TGTGCCAGCAAGCTAGACAGGGGTATCTACGAGCAGTACTTC
>.|TRBJ2-4|TRBV6-2/TRBV6-3|.
CASSLSGQMLAKNIQYF
TGTGCCAGCAGTCTCTCTGGACAGATGTTAGCCAAAAACATTCAGTACTTC
>TRBD2|TRBJ2-3|TRBV30|.
CAWEQLAGGGDTQYF
TGTGCCTGGGAACAACTAGCGGGGGGTGGGGATACGCAGTATTTT
>TRBD2|TRBJ2-2|TRBV19|.
CASSISGRAAGELFF
TGTGCCAGTAGTATATCCGGGAGGGCCGCCGGGGAGCTGTTTTTT
>.|TRBJ2-7|TRBV6-4|few
CASSEDSSYEQYF
TGTGCCAGCAGTGAGGACAGCTCCTACGAGCAGTACTTC
>.|TRBJ2-1|TRBV7-6|few
CASSLDWEDEQFF
TGTGCCAGCAGCTTAGATTGGGAGGATGAGCAGTTCTTC
>.|TRBJ2-5|TRBV5-1|.
CASRGTGEETQYF
TGCGCCAGCAGAGGGACGGGCGAAGAGACCCAGTACTTC
>.|TRBJ2-3|TRBV24-1|.
CATSDNGRGEDTQYF
TGTGCCACCAGTGATAACGGGAGAGGGGAAGATACGCAGTATTTT
>TRBD2|TRBJ2-7|TRBV5-4|few
CASRPSGVSSYEQYF
TGTGCCAGCAGACCGAGCGGGGTAAGCTCCTACGAGCAGTACTTC
>.|TRBJ1-2|TRBV12-3/TRBV12-4|few
CASSLSPYGYTF
TGTGCCAGCAGTTTATCCCCCTATGGCTACACCTTC
>TRBD2|TRBJ2-1|TRBV27|.
CASSFGREESYNEQFF
TGTGCCAGCAGTTTCGGGCGGGAGGAGTCCTACAATGAGCAGTTCTTC
>.|TRBJ1-2|TRBV19|.
CASIPQVAKGYGYTF
TGTGCCAGTATACCTCAGGTCGCCAAAGGCTATGGCTACACCTTC
>.|TRBJ2-6|TRBV4-1|.
CASSPLLGGANVLTF
TGCGCCAGCAGCCCACTCTTGGGTGGTGCCAACGTCCTGACTTTC
>TRBD1|TRBJ2-7|TRBV19|.
CASATRDRAYEQYF
TGTGCCAGTGCTACCCGGGACAGGGCGTACGAGCAGTACTTC
>.|TRBJ1-3|TRBV2|.
CASREPGPNSGNTIYF
TGTGCCAGCAGAGAACCGGGCCCCAACTCTGGAAACACCATATATTTT
>.|TRBJ1-2|TRBV29-1|.
CSVNRDGGGYTF
TGCAGCGTTAACAGGGACGGAGGGGGCTACACCTTC
>.|TRBJ1-6|TRBV12-3/TRBV12-4|.
CASSHGANSPLHF
TGTGCCAGCAGTCACGGGGCTAATTCACCCCTCCACTTT
>.|TRBJ1-2|TRBV2|.
CASSTGPNGYTF
TGTGCCAGCAGCACCGGACCGAATGGCTACACCTTC